Listed below are T cell receptor beta chains from one sample, sequenced in a study of Ad26.COV2.S vaccination and SARS-CoV-2 variants. Here immunoSEQ multiplex PCR was the method, and the copy in TCRdb shows in-frame clones only, minus some. The table shows 350,000 to 500,000 clones, with about 90% occurring only once. Sequencing was performed on peripheral blood, taken in a trial of Ad26.COV2.S vaccine versus placebo. Receptor source: a person aged 18-60 years who received the Ad26.COV2.S COVID-19 vaccine or a placebo. CDR3s include the opening cysteine and the closing phenylalanine or tryptophan. Each record gives: clone size, D gene, J gene, CDR3 length, V gene, CDR3 DNA, CDR3 protein. D genes are given only for firm matches. The size field is filled for only some rows; it gives once, few, many or a size class.

abundance: NA; d_gene: TRBD2; j_gene: TRBJ2-3; len: 16; v_gene: TRBV5-1; CDR3nt: TGCGCCAGCAGCGCCCGACTAGCGGAGGCCACAGATACGCAGTATTTT; CDR3aa: CASSARLAEATDTQYF
abundance: NA; d_gene: NA; j_gene: TRBJ2-6; len: 14; v_gene: TRBV27; CDR3nt: TGTGCCAGCAGTTTATGGGCTGGGGCCAACGTCCTGACTTTC; CDR3aa: CASSLWAGANVLTF
abundance: once; d_gene: NA; j_gene: TRBJ2-1; len: 17; v_gene: TRBV6-2/TRBV6-3; CDR3nt: TGTGCCAGCAGTCCCGATAGGCGGATCGGCTCCTACAATGAGCAGTTCTTC; CDR3aa: CASSPDRRIGSYNEQFF
abundance: NA; d_gene: TRBD2; j_gene: TRBJ2-7; len: 15; v_gene: TRBV5-6; CDR3nt: TGTGCCAGCAGCTTGTACGGGAGGGCCTTAGGCGAGCAGTACTTC; CDR3aa: CASSLYGRALGEQYF
abundance: NA; d_gene: NA; j_gene: TRBJ2-7; len: 11; v_gene: TRBV6-5; CDR3nt: TGTGCCGGGGGGGCAGGTATCGAGCAGTACTTC; CDR3aa: CAGGAGIEQYF
abundance: NA; d_gene: NA; j_gene: TRBJ2-7; len: 15; v_gene: TRBV6-5; CDR3nt: TGTGCCAGCAGTTCAACAGGGAAGCCTGCCTACGAGCAGTACTTC; CDR3aa: CASSSTGKPAYEQYF
abundance: NA; d_gene: TRBD2; j_gene: TRBJ2-7; len: 14; v_gene: TRBV7-9; CDR3nt: TGTGCCAGCAGCTGGGGGGGAGAAACCTACGAGCAGTACTTC; CDR3aa: CASSWGGETYEQYF
abundance: NA; d_gene: NA; j_gene: TRBJ2-7; len: 13; v_gene: TRBV15; CDR3nt: TGTGCCACCAGCCGTCCCCCAATCTACGAGCAGTACTTC; CDR3aa: CATSRPPIYEQYF
abundance: NA; d_gene: TRBD2; j_gene: TRBJ2-5; len: 16; v_gene: TRBV6-2/TRBV6-3; CDR3nt: TGTGCCAGCAGTTATGGGACTTCTAGCGGCCCAGGGACCCAGTACTTC; CDR3aa: CASSYGTSSGPGTQYF
abundance: NA; d_gene: TRBD2; j_gene: TRBJ2-6; len: 15; v_gene: TRBV6-5; CDR3nt: TGTGCCAGCAGCCCGGGGGGGCCTGGGGCCAACGTCCTGACTTTC; CDR3aa: CASSPGGPGANVLTF
abundance: NA; d_gene: TRBD2; j_gene: TRBJ2-3; len: 14; v_gene: TRBV29-1; CDR3nt: TGCAGCGCGACACTAGCGGGAGTGTCAGATACGCAGTATTTT; CDR3aa: CSATLAGVSDTQYF
abundance: NA; d_gene: NA; j_gene: TRBJ1-1; len: 16; v_gene: TRBV27; CDR3nt: TGTGCCAGCAGTTCCCCGACAGGCCAAAATATGGCCCAAGCTTTCTTT; CDR3aa: CASSSPTGQNMAQAFF
abundance: NA; d_gene: NA; j_gene: TRBJ2-2; len: 16; v_gene: TRBV5-6; CDR3nt: TGTGCCAGCAGCTTGCCGCGCGGGTCAAACACCGGGGAGCTGTTTTTT; CDR3aa: CASSLPRGSNTGELFF
abundance: few; d_gene: TRBD1; j_gene: TRBJ2-7; len: 16; v_gene: TRBV2; CDR3nt: TGTGCCAGCAGTGATCCAGGGGGCGAAGCTAGCTACGAGCAGTACTTC; CDR3aa: CASSDPGGEASYEQYF
abundance: NA; d_gene: TRBD1; j_gene: TRBJ2-7; len: 14; v_gene: TRBV9; CDR3nt: TGTGCCAGCAGCGCGGGGACAGTGAGTCACGAGCAGTACTTC; CDR3aa: CASSAGTVSHEQYF
abundance: NA; d_gene: TRBD1; j_gene: TRBJ1-1; len: 13; v_gene: TRBV30; CDR3nt: TGTGCCTGGATTCACGACAGGGGACATGAAGCTTTCTTT; CDR3aa: CAWIHDRGHEAFF
abundance: NA; d_gene: NA; j_gene: TRBJ2-2; len: 15; v_gene: TRBV5-5; CDR3nt: TGTGCCAGCAGCATTCGATCCCGCAACACCGGGGAGCTGTTTTTT; CDR3aa: CASSIRSRNTGELFF
abundance: NA; d_gene: NA; j_gene: TRBJ1-2; len: 15; v_gene: TRBV11-2; CDR3nt: TGTGCCAGCAGCTTAGGCAGCACCAGTAACTATGGCTACACCTTC; CDR3aa: CASSLGSTSNYGYTF
abundance: once; d_gene: NA; j_gene: TRBJ1-1; len: 17; v_gene: TRBV28; CDR3nt: TGTGCCAGCAGTTTATCCAGGGGCCCCCTCATGAACACTGAAGCTTTCTTT; CDR3aa: CASSLSRGPLMNTEAFF
abundance: NA; d_gene: NA; j_gene: TRBJ2-7; len: 11; v_gene: TRBV10-2; CDR3nt: TGCGCCAGCAGTGCTGGGGGCGAGCAGTACTTC; CDR3aa: CASSAGGEQYF
abundance: NA; d_gene: NA; j_gene: TRBJ2-1; len: 13; v_gene: TRBV4-3; CDR3nt: TGCACCAGCAGCCAAGATGGTGTGTCAGGGGAATTCTTC; CDR3aa: CTSSQDGVSGEFF
abundance: NA; d_gene: TRBD2; j_gene: TRBJ2-1; len: 16; v_gene: TRBV24-1; CDR3nt: TGTGCCACCAGTGATTTAGGCGGGAGGGGATACAATGAGCAGTTCTTC; CDR3aa: CATSDLGGRGYNEQFF
abundance: NA; d_gene: NA; j_gene: TRBJ1-5; len: 15; v_gene: TRBV28; CDR3nt: TGTGCCAGCAACCCCGTACCAGGGAGCAATCAGCCCCAGCATTTT; CDR3aa: CASNPVPGSNQPQHF
abundance: NA; d_gene: TRBD2; j_gene: TRBJ2-5; len: 14; v_gene: TRBV7-2; CDR3nt: TGTGCCAGCAGCTTGGGGGGAGGGCAGGAGACCCAGTACTTC; CDR3aa: CASSLGGGQETQYF